The 28 T cell receptor beta chains reported below all come from one sample, sequenced in a study of shared clonotypes between healthy human individuals. Generated by immunoSEQ multiplex PCR, the TCRdb table keeps only in-frame clones and is missing some. The sample carries 2,500,000 or so clones, 80% to 95% recorded once. Sequencing used naive CD4+ T cells from PBMCs. Sample subset: CD45RA+ positively selected. These receptors originate from a man younger than 35 in good health. Some clones in this sample may be carry-over from other donors' samples.

V usage is TRBV19 and J usage is TRBJ2-7, with 7 bases aligning to TRBD1. V gave up 5 bases and J gave up 5 bases; unmatched junction bases: 12. CDR3 length: 15 amino acids. From germline, CDR1 is LNHDA and CDR2 SQIVND (reference sequence). The CDR3, as DNA: TGTGCCAGTAGTCTGACGACAGGGTTCGGGAACGAGCAGTACTTC. Its protein is CASSLTTGFGNEQYF.

The V call is TRBV6-1, the J call TRBJ2-5; TRBD1 agrees at 8 bases. TRBJ2-7 explains the end of the DNA better; the J call may be wrong. Germline CDR1 MNHNS, CDR2 SASEGT. The length of the CDR3 is 15 residues. The chain's CDR3 is CASSGVTGVGYEQYF. Here the CDR3 DNA reads TGTGCCAGCAGTGGTGTGACAGGGGTCGGCTACGAGCAGTACTTC.

This clone was detected only once. CDR3 bases: TGCGCCAGCAGCTGGCCCCGGGACATAGGGGACGGGATGATCTACGAGCAGTACTTC. Translated, it gives CASSWPRDIGDGMIYEQYF. The V call is TRBV5-1, the J call TRBJ2-7, with D possibly matching TRBD1 (6 bases). Trimming took 3 bases from V and 3 from J, leaving 28 bases between them. The CDR3 sequence is 19 residues long. Germline V CDR1 and CDR2: SGHRS, YFSETQ.

This clone was detected only a few times. The genes are TRBV7-9 and TRBJ1-1; TRBD1 aligns across 7 bases. Germline values: CDR1 SEHNR, CDR2 FQNEAQ (reference sequence). Unmatched junction bases numbered 5, after V lost 1 base and J lost 9 bases. This CDR3 comprises 13 residues. CDR3 DNA sequence: TGTGCCAGCAGCTTAGGAGGGGACAGCAAAGCTTTCTTT. Translated, it gives CASSLGGDSKAFF.

This chain links TRBV19 with TRBJ2-2; D is possibly TRBD2 (5 bases). The CDR3 is made up of 16 amino acids. Trimming cost V 2 bases and J 4 bases, with 14 bases left between them. Germline CDR1 reads LNHDA; CDR2 reads SQIVND (reference sequence). In DNA form, the CDR3 reads TGTGCCAGTAGTATACTCTTCCCGGCGGGCACCGGGGAGCTGTTTTTT. Its protein is CASSILFPAGTGELFF.

The genes are TRBV7-9 and TRBJ2-1, with 9 bases that match TRBD2. CDR1 is SEHNR, CDR2 FQNEAQ, per germline (reference sequence). After removal of 5 bases from V and 3 bases from J, the junction contained 5 bases not matched to a gene. The CDR3 is 15 residues long. DNA of the CDR3: TGTGCCAGCAGCAATAGCGGGAGAAGCTACAATGAGCAGTTCTTC. Translating it yields CASSNSGRSYNEQFF.

This sequence joins TRBV6-6 and TRBJ2-2; TRBD1 agrees at 7 bases. The CDR3 is 13 residues long. Germline assignment: CDR1 MNHNY and CDR2 SVGAGI (reference sequence). J lost 2 bases, V lost 11 bases, and 5 bases had no gene match. Here the CDR3 DNA reads TGTGCCGGAAGGGACAGTAACACCGGGGAGCTGTTTTTT. Residues: CAGRDSNTGELFF.

In its sample, this clone was seen a few times. The chain couples TRBV25-1 to TRBJ2-7, with D tentatively TRBD1 (6 bases). Trimming removed 5 bases from V and 1 base from J, with 12 bases in between. Germline V gene data show CDR1 as MGHDK and CDR2 as SYGVNS. The CDR3 totals 14 residues. The chain's CDR3 is CASSPRDISYEQYF. The CDR3 bases are TGTGCCAGCAGTCCTCGGGACATTTCCTACGAGCAGTACTTC.

The rearrangement uses TRBV7-3 and TRBJ2-1, with TRBD2 matching 12 bases. Trimming took 5 bases from V and 6 from J; bases not matched to a gene: 5. The CDR3 covers 15 residues. Germline CDR1 and CDR2: SGHTA and FQGTGA. CDR3 loop: CASSPTSGSFNEQFF. CDR3 DNA: TGTGCCAGCAGCCCGACTAGCGGGAGTTTCAATGAGCAGTTCTTC.

In its sample, this clone was seen once. CDR3 nucleotides: TGTGCCAGCAGCTTAGGGACAGGGGATAATGAGCAGTTCTTC. It is translated as CASSLGTGDNEQFF. The chain is built from TRBV7-2 and TRBJ2-1; 9 bases line up with TRBD1. The CDR3 loop spans 14 amino acids. Per germline, CDR1 SGHTA and CDR2 FQGNSA. V lost 1 base and J lost 7; bases outside the gene matches: 2.

The gene calls are TRBV7-8 and TRBJ1-2; no firm D call. In germline, CDR1 is SGHVS, CDR2 FQNEAQ. CDR3 length: 12 residues. V dropped 4 bases and J dropped 0 bases, with 3 bases sitting between them. CDR3 coding DNA: TGTGCCAGCAGCTCCACTAACTATGGCTACACCTTC. It translates to CASSSTNYGYTF.

V gene TRBV6-6 combines with J gene TRBJ2-3; D gene uncertain. Trimming pared 0 bases from V and 3 bases from J, leaving 7 bases between. Germline assignment: CDR1 MNHNY and CDR2 SVGAGI (reference sequence). The CDR3 has 14 amino acids. DNA of the CDR3: TGTGCCAGCAGTTACTCGGTGACGACAGATACGCAGTATTTT. This translates into CASSYSVTTDTQYF.

This sequence joins TRBV7-9 and TRBJ1-1, with D unresolved. This CDR3 has 13 amino acids. Deletions cut 3 bases from V and 1 base from J, with 6 bases between. The V gene's germline CDR1 is SEHNR and CDR2 FQNEAQ (reference sequence). CDR3 coding DNA: TGTGCCAGCAGCTTTACTACGAACACTGAAGCTTTCTTT. It codes for CASSFTTNTEAFF.

The V gene is TRBV6-5, the J gene TRBJ2-1; D gene uncertain. V lost 4 bases and J lost 2, with 3 bases in between. From germline, CDR1 is MNHEY and CDR2 SVGAGI. This CDR3 is 12 amino acids long. CDR3 sequence: CASSSTYNEQFF. The CDR3 DNA reads as TGTGCCAGCAGTTCCACCTACAATGAGCAGTTCTTC.

To note about this clone: The identical CDR3 is also encoded by other nucleotide sequences in the sample. The J gene is TRBJ2-6, the V gene TRBV28, with unresolved D. The germline gives CDR1 MDHEN, CDR2 SYDVKM. The CDR3 contains 13 residues. Trimming took 7 bases from V and 4 from J, leaving 8 bases between them. The CDR3 loop reads CASISSGANVLTF. CDR3 nucleotides: TGTGCCAGCATTTCCTCAGGGGCCAACGTCCTGACTTTC.

This clone was recorded only once. The J gene is TRBJ2-1, the V gene TRBV2; D might be TRBD2 (5 bases). With 5 bases removed from V and 10 bases from J, the gap between germline ends came to 12 bases. CDR3 size: 12 residues. Germline CDR1 is SNHLY and CDR2 is FYNNEI. CDR3 nucleotides: TGTGCCAGCAGTCGGGAAGAGTGGGAGCAGTTCTTC. It yields the protein CASSREEWEQFF.

This sequence joins TRBV27 and TRBJ2-1; 8 nucleotides agree with TRBD2. The CDR3 contains 16 residues. CDR1 MNHEY and CDR2 SMNVEV come from the germline V gene (reference sequence). V lost 0 bases and J lost 7; bases outside the gene matches: 8. The CDR3 sequence is CASSLSAREGWNEQFF. The CDR3 DNA reads as TGTGCCAGCAGTTTATCGGCCCGGGAGGGCTGGAATGAGCAGTTCTTC.

In nucleotides, the CDR3 is TGTGCCAGCAGTAAACGGGACACCGCATGGGGCTACACCTTC. Its protein is CASSKRDTAWGYTF. The chain has TRBV6-5 and TRBJ1-2; perhaps TRBD1 as D (6 bases). The ends were cut back, 5 bases at V and 8 bases at J, with 18 bases in the middle. Germline-derived CDR1 and CDR2 are MNHEY and SVGAGI. This CDR3 is built from 14 residues.

The rearrangement links TRBV28 to TRBJ1-3, with a weak D call TRBD1 (5 bases). Germline values: CDR1 MDHEN, CDR2 SYDVKM. V was shortened by 3 bases and J by 1 base, with 19 bases between the two germline ends. The CDR3 loop spans 18 amino acids. The chain's CDR3 is CASSLVPRGALSGNTIYF. CDR3 coding DNA: TGTGCCAGCAGTTTGGTTCCTCGTGGGGCCCTTTCTGGAAACACCATATATTTT.

The V and J genes are TRBV27 and TRBJ1-4, with TRBD1 as a possible D gene (5 bases). V gave up 3 bases and J gave up 8 bases, with 13 bases separating them. Germline CDR1 and CDR2: MNHEY and SMNVEV (reference sequence). This CDR3 has 14 residues. The CDR3 loop is CASSLGASGEKLFF. For the CDR3, the DNA is TGTGCCAGCAGTTTGGGAGCGTCAGGGGAAAAACTGTTTTTT.

This sequence joins TRBV15 and TRBJ1-3; a possible D gene is TRBD1 (5 bases). Trimming shortened V by 1 base and J by 4 bases, and 14 bases separated the two germline ends. Looked up from germline, CDR1 is LNHNV and CDR2 is YYDKDF (reference sequence). There are 16 residues in the CDR3. Here the CDR3 reads CATSRGGTARGNTIYF. The CDR3 DNA reads TGTGCCACCAGCAGAGGTGGGACGGCGCGCGGAAACACCATATATTTT.

This chain joins TRBV30 and TRBJ2-5; D may correspond to TRBD1 or TRBD2 (5 bases each). CDR1 and CDR2 from the germline V gene are GTSNPN and SVGIG (reference sequence). Trimming removed 0 bases at V and 5 bases at J, with 19 bases between. The CDR3 has 16 residues. CDR3 protein: CAWSVSVQAGTETQYF. Here the CDR3 DNA reads TGTGCCTGGAGTGTATCGGTTCAGGCAGGGACCGAGACCCAGTACTTC.

To note about this clone: At the DNA level, this CDR3 is encoded by other sequences in the same sample as well. The J gene is TRBJ2-7, the V gene TRBV5-1; D remains ambiguous. This CDR3 is 12 amino acids long. The germline V and J ends were trimmed by 0 bases and 4 bases, with 5 bases remaining between them. Germline lookup yields CDR1 SGHRS and CDR2 YFSETQ. This chain's CDR3 is CASSLEPYEQYF. The DNA of the CDR3 is TGCGCCAGCAGCTTGGAACCTTACGAGCAGTACTTC.

The chain joins TRBV28 to TRBJ1-1; weak D call: TRBD1 (5 bases). CDR3 size: 15 residues. Trimming took off 4 bases at V and 1 base at J, with 13 bases between the two ends. The V gene's germline CDR1 is MDHEN and CDR2 SYDVKM. The CDR3 loop is CASSYGGRANTEAFF. CDR3 sequence (DNA): TGTGCCAGCAGTTACGGGGGACGGGCGAACACTGAAGCTTTCTTT.

This clone appeared a single time. The genes are TRBV5-6 and TRBJ1-5, with a weak D call TRBD1 (6 bases). Germline V lookup: CDR1 SGHDT, CDR2 YYEEEE. V was pared by 1 base and J by 11 bases, with 16 bases between. The CDR3 has 14 residues. The CDR3: CASSLLGQRVSQHF. The CDR3 DNA reads as TGTGCCAGCAGCTTGCTAGGACAGCGGGTCTCCCAGCATTTT.

This clone appeared a single time. The chain couples TRBV6-5 to TRBJ2-7; D is unclear. Germline V gives CDR1 MNHEY, CDR2 SVGAGI. The germline V and J ends were trimmed by 11 bases and 4 bases, with 21 bases remaining between them. CDR3 size: 14 residues. CDR3 region: CASQAGRVGYEQYF. CDR3 DNA: TGTGCCTCCCAGGCTGGAAGGGTGGGATACGAGCAGTACTTC.

In this sample, this clone turned up once. V is TRBV19 and J is TRBJ1-2, with 10 bases fitting TRBD1. There are 18 residues in the CDR3. J gave up 4 bases and V 6 bases, and 17 bases lay outside the gene matches. Germline V CDR1 and CDR2: LNHDA, SQIVND (reference sequence). This chain's CDR3 is CASSPPPGQGKFPYGYTF. The CDR3 DNA follows: TGTGCCAGTAGCCCCCCTCCGGGACAGGGGAAATTTCCCTATGGCTACACCTTC. Full variable domain (remainder filled in from reference TRBV19 and TRBJ1-2): DGGITQSPKYLFRKEGQNVTLSCEQNLNHDAMYWYRQDPGQGLRLIYYSQIVNDFQKGDIAEGYSVSREKKESFPLTVTSAQKNPTAFYLCASSPPPGQGKFPYGYTFGSGTRLTVV.

V gene TRBV15 combines with J gene TRBJ2-7; perhaps D is TRBD1 or TRBD2 (5 bases each). Deletions cut 3 bases from V and 3 bases from J, with 15 bases between. The CDR3 sequence is 15 residues long. CDR1 is LNHNV, CDR2 YYDKDF, per germline (reference sequence). The CDR3 loop reads CATSRRLRDRYEQYF. In DNA, the CDR3 is TGTGCCACCAGCAGGCGTCTCCGGGACCGCTACGAGCAGTACTTC.